Described below is a single T cell receptor (beta chain) sequence and its context. Treatment: oral pan-JAK inhibitor, 5-10 mg twice daily. Peripheral blood and lesional scalp punch biopsies were taken from alopecia areata patients. In each case, RNA was isolated and then reverse transcribed into cDNA as the sequencing template. The table came from immunoSEQ multiplex PCR; TCRdb's copy has only in-frame clones and leaves some out. The sample includes 200,000 to 250,000 clones, roughly three fifths of them seen just once. This sample is part of a study of CD8+ T cells in alopecia areata. About the study: Tofacitinib was taken orally by treated patients, and the dose was 5 to 10 mg twice daily.

CDR1 and CDR2 from the germline V gene are SSHAT and FNYEAQ (reference sequence). This CDR3 is built from 16 residues. V lost 4 bases and J lost 2, with 17 bases in between. The chain links TRBV7-7 to TRBJ1-2; maybe TRBD1 (6 bases). This TCR came from a human donor with alopecia areata. Sequenced here: CD4+ T cells sorted from blood, sampled at week 44, from a patient treated with tofacitinib. The CDR3 spells CASSSRGVGGNYGYTF. CDR3 nucleotide sequence: TGTGCCAGCAGCTCAAGGGGGGTCGGTGGGAACTATGGCTACACCTTC.